The 4 T cell receptor beta chains listed next were all sequenced from one sample in a study of T cell responses to AZD1222 COVID-19 vaccine. The repertoire was sequenced with immunoSEQ multiplex PCR; TCRdb's copy has only in-frame clones and lacks some. The sample consists of more than 150,000 clones, roughly 90% of them appearing once. The sample consisted of peripheral blood, taken 28 days after the second AZD1222 dose. All receptors derive from an adult who received the AZD1222 COVID-19 vaccine.

The CDR3 loop is CASRERTEAFF. CDR3 nucleotides: TGTGCCAGCAGAGAGAGGACTGAAGCTTTCTTT. The chain combines TRBV6-5 with TRBJ1-1; D not certain. Trimming took off 6 bases at V and 5 bases at J, with 7 bases between the two ends. The CDR3 loop spans 11 amino acids. Germline CDR1 MNHEY, CDR2 SVGAGI.

This clone has just a few counts. The chain joins TRBV5-4 to TRBJ2-7, with 7 bases fitting TRBD1. With 4 bases clipped from V and 4 bases from J, the junction kept 8 bases outside the gene matches. The CDR3 is 14 amino acids. The germline V gene has CDR1 SGHNT and CDR2 YYREEE (reference sequence). The CDR3 loop reads CASSRGQVPYEQYF. Here the CDR3 DNA reads TGTGCCAGCAGCCGTGGACAGGTCCCTTACGAGCAGTACTTC.

Only a few counts were recorded for this clone. The CDR3 DNA follows: TGTGCCACCTCCGGGCGGACCGGCTCCTACGAGCAGTACTTC. It translates to CATSGRTGSYEQYF. The rearrangement uses TRBV28 and TRBJ2-7; D is uncertain. The ends were cut back, 10 bases at V and 0 bases at J, with 16 bases in the middle. CDR3 length: 14 residues. The V gene's germline CDR1 is MDHEN and CDR2 SYDVKM.

This chain joins TRBV20-1 and TRBJ1-2, with D hard to call. The germline V gene encodes CDR1 DFQATT and CDR2 SNEGSKA (reference sequence). This CDR3 contains 11 residues. Trimming cost V 7 bases and J 1 base, with 7 bases left between them. The CDR3 loop reads CSVGVNYGYTF. As DNA, the CDR3 is TGCAGTGTTGGTGTTAACTATGGCTACACCTTC.